This T cell receptor (beta chain) was recorded in a study of blood T cells in healthy people across ages. The CDR3 consists of 13 residues. V was shortened by 8 bases and J by 7 bases, with 14 bases between the two germline ends. Germline values: CDR1 MNHEY, CDR2 SVGAGI. Broader study findings: Correlation between TCR beta diversity and naive T cell percentage was strong. Diversity figures based on one million T cells were deemed too low.

Then a second PCR, running about 6 to 12 cycles, was carried out with a sample-barcoded 5' primer and a J-beta primer mix. Every single cDNA molecule received a tag from a template-switch adaptor with 12 random nucleotides. TCRdb redid the calling of the 5' RACE reads with MiXCR, one entry per CDR3 protein. Of some 1.8 million distinct CDR3 sequences listed, 30% to 40% are singletons. This clonotype was seen only a few times. Its target is unknown. The sample taken for sequencing was blood. The chain couples TRBV6-5 to TRBJ1-4, with a tentative D call TRBD1 (6 bases). The sequence derives from a human donor in good health. CDR3 loop: CASVRDRSEKLFF. The CDR3 region has the DNA TGTGCCAGCGTACGAGACAGGAGTGAAAAACTGTTTTTT.